The rows below give T cell receptor beta chains drawn from one sample of a study of CD8 T cells in ankylosing spondylitis. Each CDR3 protein is one row after TCRdb ran MiXCR on the 5' RACE reads. The sample has about 330,000 distinct CDR3 sequences, 6.5% to 10% seen once; the top ten hold 14% to 15%. Sequences were obtained from blood, either unsorted or a sorted T cell fraction (not recorded which). The receptors were gathered from a male donor with ankylosing spondylitis. CDR3s include the opening cysteine and the closing phenylalanine or tryptophan. D genes are given only for firm matches. Size values are once, few and many counts, or a class for expanded clones, and some rows have none.

d_call clone_size j_call v_call cdr3_nt cdr3_aa
TRBD2 NA TRBJ2-7 TRBV2 TGTGCCAGGGGAGAAATAAGCGGGATGACAGCCGAGCAGTACTTC CARGEISGMTAEQYF
TRBD2 NA TRBJ2-5 TRBV7-9 TGTGCCAGCAGCCCCCCCGGGGGGGTGACCCAGTACTTC CASSPPGGVTQYF
NA many TRBJ2-3 TRBV12-3/TRBV12-4 TGTGCCAGCAGGGAGATAAACACAGATACGCAGTATTTT CASREINTDTQYF
NA few TRBJ1-2 TRBV20-1 TGCAGTGCTAGTCCCGGCTCGATTCCCTCCACCTTC CSASPGSIPSTF
TRBD1 few TRBJ1-1 TRBV29-1 TGCAGCGTTGAAAATGCAGGGGGTATCACTGAAGCTTTCTTT CSVENAGGITEAFF
TRBD1 NA TRBJ1-1 TRBV3-1 TGTGCCAGCAGCCACGTAAGGGACAGGAGGCTGAACACTGAAGCTTTCTTT CASSHVRDRRLNTEAFF
NA few TRBJ1-6 TRBV27 TGTGCCAGCAGATCTTATAATTCACCCCTCCACTTT CASRSYNSPLHF
TRBD1 few TRBJ2-5 TRBV19 TGTGCCAGTAAGAAACAGGGGCACGCAGAGACCCAGTACTTC CASKKQGHAETQYF
NA few TRBJ1-5 TRBV7-2 TGTGCCAGCAGCTTAATGGGGGGCAAGCCCCAGCATTTT CASSLMGGKPQHF
NA many TRBJ2-7 TRBV28 TGTGCCAGCAGGGGGGCGGGCAGGATCGAGCAGTACTTC CASRGAGRIEQYF
TRBD1 many TRBJ1-2 TRBV28 TGTGCCAGCAGTTTACTACAACAGGGACAGCTTAACTATGGCTACACCTTC CASSLLQQGQLNYGYTF
NA NA TRBJ1-2 TRBV9 TGTGCCAGCAGCGTAGATTTAGGCGATGGCTACACCTTC CASSVDLGDGYTF
NA NA TRBJ1-1 TRBV5-1 TGCGCCAGCAGCTTGGACAGAACCTTTGACACTGAAGCTTTCTTT CASSLDRTFDTEAFF
NA NA TRBJ1-2 TRBV30 TGTGCCTGGAGTTCGAGCCTCTATGGCTACACCTTC CAWSSSLYGYTF
NA NA TRBJ2-1 TRBV7-8 TGTGCCAGCAGCTCCCAGGGACTGCTAATCGACAATGAGCAGTTCTTC CASSSQGLLIDNEQFF
NA many TRBJ2-5 TRBV20-1 TGCAGTGCCCGGACCCTCACGGGACAAGAGACCCAGTACTTC CSARTLTGQETQYF
NA many TRBJ1-1 TRBV27 TGTGCCAGCAGCTCGGTGATCGGGGACCCGAACACTGAAGCTTTCTTT CASSSVIGDPNTEAFF
NA NA TRBJ2-1 TRBV7-2 TGTGCCAGCAGCCCCTCACGGCAGCACAACAATGAGCAGTTCTTC CASSPSRQHNNEQFF
TRBD1 many TRBJ1-6 TRBV15 TGTGCCACCAGCAGAGATCCCCTCCGCGGAGGGGGCGACTATAATTCACCCCTCCACTTT CATSRDPLRGGGDYNSPLHF
NA few TRBJ2-1 TRBV13 TGTGCCAGCAGCTTAGAAGGTATGCAGCCGAATGAGCAGTTCTTC CASSLEGMQPNEQFF
NA many TRBJ2-3 TRBV28 TGTGCCAGCAGCTCCCGGGGATCGCGCGTCGATACGCAGTATTTT CASSSRGSRVDTQYF
NA few TRBJ2-3 TRBV12-3/TRBV12-4 TGTGCCAGCGAAAGGTTAGCAGATACGCAGTATTTT CASERLADTQYF
NA many TRBJ1-1 TRBV5-1 TGCGCCAGCACCCCAACGGCCTCCCGGGGTGGAGCTTTCTTT CASTPTASRGGAFF
NA many TRBJ1-3 TRBV2 TGTGCCAGCAGTGAATCTCGCGGAGATGGAAACACCATATATTTT CASSESRGDGNTIYF
NA many TRBJ1-1 TRBV4-3 TGCGCCAGCAGCCAAGATAGGGCAGGGGTGACTGAAGCTTTCTTT CASSQDRAGVTEAFF
NA few TRBJ1-1 TRBV5-1 TGCGCCAGCAGCTCACATCACAGGAACACTGAAGCTTTCTTT CASSSHHRNTEAFF
NA NA TRBJ2-2 TRBV7-2 TGTGCCAGCAGAAAAAACCCGAACACCGGGGAGCTGTTTTTT CASRKNPNTGELFF
NA once TRBJ2-5 TRBV10-3 TGTGCCATCAGTGCGAGCGGGCCAGCCGTCCAAGAGACCCAGTACTTC CAISASGPAVQETQYF
NA many TRBJ1-2 TRBV7-8 TGTGCCAGCAGCTTAGCCCTTTCCGCTGACTATGGCTACACCTTC CASSLALSADYGYTF
TRBD2 NA TRBJ2-4 TRBV12-3/TRBV12-4 TGTGCCAGCAGACCCAGCGGGGGGGGGAAAAACATTCAGTACTTC CASRPSGGGKNIQYF
TRBD1 NA TRBJ2-7 TRBV5-1 TGCGCCAGCAGCGGCGGACAGGCGCTCTCCTACGAGCAGTACTTC CASSGGQALSYEQYF
NA NA TRBJ1-2 TRBV28 TGTGCCAGCAGTTCCAGAACAATTAGGGATGGGGCGAACTATGGCTACACCTTC CASSSRTIRDGANYGYTF
NA few TRBJ1-4 TRBV18 TGTGCCAGCTCACCACTAATTTCAGAAAAACTGTTTTTT CASSPLISEKLFF
TRBD2 many TRBJ2-7 TRBV7-9 TGTGCCAGCAGCCCATCGACTAGCGGGGAGTACTACGAGCAGTACTTC CASSPSTSGEYYEQYF
NA NA TRBJ1-1 TRBV6-5 TGTGCCAGCAGTTACACGACAGGCTATTCTGCGAACACTGAAGCTTTCTTT CASSYTTGYSANTEAFF
TRBD2 few TRBJ2-7 TRBV5-1 TGCGCCAGCAGCTTGGATATAGCGGGAGGAACCTACGAGCAGTACTTC CASSLDIAGGTYEQYF
NA NA TRBJ1-5 TRBV27 TGTGCCAGCAGTACCAGGGTAGTAGGGATAGGCAATCAGCCCCAGCATTTT CASSTRVVGIGNQPQHF
NA many TRBJ1-5 TRBV4-1 TGCGCCAGCAGCCGAACAGGGATAGCTCAGCCCCAGCATTTT CASSRTGIAQPQHF
NA few TRBJ2-7 TRBV4-1 TGCGCCAGCAGCCGCTGGGCCATAGGCGAGCAGTACTTC CASSRWAIGEQYF
TRBD1 few TRBJ1-1 TRBV19 TGTGCCAGTAGGATCCGGGACAGTGTCCCTGAAGCTTTCTTT CASRIRDSVPEAFF
NA NA TRBJ1-2 TRBV7-2 TGTGCCAGCAGCTCGATCGGACAGAGCTATGGCTACACCTTC CASSSIGQSYGYTF
NA NA TRBJ1-5 TRBV6-2/TRBV6-3 TGTGCCAGCAGTCGGGGGAGCCAGCCCCAGCATTTT CASSRGSQPQHF
NA NA TRBJ1-5 TRBV28 TGTGCCAGCAGTTTGGACTTCGGGGGCAATCAGCCCCAGCATTTT CASSLDFGGNQPQHF
TRBD2 NA TRBJ2-1 TRBV20-1 TGCAGTGCTAGAGATTTAAGATCCGCTGGACTAGCGGGGGGCTCCTACAATGAGCAGTTCTTC CSARDLRSAGLAGGSYNEQFF
NA many TRBJ2-7 TRBV18 TGTGCCAGCTCACCATCGGGGGCGACCTACGAGCAGTACTTC CASSPSGATYEQYF
TRBD2 NA TRBJ2-1 TRBV5-1 TGCGCCAGCAGCTTGGGGACTAGCGGGATTGGGTCCTACAATGAGCAGTTCTTC CASSLGTSGIGSYNEQFF
NA few TRBJ1-4 TRBV7-9 TGTGCCAGCAGCGACGATTCAGGGTCGGATGAAAAACTGTTTTTT CASSDDSGSDEKLFF
NA few TRBJ1-1 TRBV5-5 TGTGCCAGCAGCTTGTACAGTAGCAACACTGAAGCTTTCTTT CASSLYSSNTEAFF
NA NA TRBJ2-7 TRBV12-3/TRBV12-4 TGTGCCAGCAGTCCAGGGGCAACGGGGGAGCAGTACTTC CASSPGATGEQYF
NA NA TRBJ2-7 TRBV12-3/TRBV12-4 TGTGCCAGCGGCAGGTTTATGGGTTTATCGGGGGACGAGCAGTACTTC CASGRFMGLSGDEQYF
NA NA TRBJ2-3 TRBV7-2 TGTGCCAGCAGCACCAACCAGGGAGATACGCAGTATTTT CASSTNQGDTQYF